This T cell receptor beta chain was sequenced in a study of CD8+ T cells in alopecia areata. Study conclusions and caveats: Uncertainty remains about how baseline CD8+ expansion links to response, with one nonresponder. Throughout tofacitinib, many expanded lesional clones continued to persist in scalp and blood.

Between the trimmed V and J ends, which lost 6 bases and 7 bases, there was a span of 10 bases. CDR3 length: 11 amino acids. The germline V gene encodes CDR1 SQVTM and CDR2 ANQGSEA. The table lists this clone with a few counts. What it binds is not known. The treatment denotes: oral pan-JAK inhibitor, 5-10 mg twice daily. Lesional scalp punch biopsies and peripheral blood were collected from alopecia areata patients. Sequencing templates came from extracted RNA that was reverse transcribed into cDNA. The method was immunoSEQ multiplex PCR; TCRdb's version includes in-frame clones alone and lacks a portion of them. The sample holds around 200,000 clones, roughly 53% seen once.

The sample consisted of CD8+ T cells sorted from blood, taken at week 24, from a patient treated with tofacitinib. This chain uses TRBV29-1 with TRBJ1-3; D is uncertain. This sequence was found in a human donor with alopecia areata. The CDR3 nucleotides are TGCAGCGTATACAGTTATAACACCATATATTTT. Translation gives CSVYSYNTIYF.